This T cell receptor beta chain stems from a study of PD-1 blockade in classical Hodgkin lymphoma. Findings of the study overall: Complete responders had baseline diversity similar to newly diagnosed patients.

Germline V CDR1 and CDR2: LNHNV, YYDKDF (reference sequence). The CDR3 totals 15 residues. After removal of 2 bases from V and 2 bases from J, the junction contained 1 base not matched to a gene. The data were produced by immunoSEQ multiplex PCR, yet TCRdb's version contains in-frame clones alone and is incomplete. The sample has 4,000 to 5,500 clones, roughly 65% seen once; the top ten hold around 24%. Comments on this clone: The antigen remains unidentified.

Described time point: cycle 4 day 1 (C4D1), after five to seven weeks of nivolumab. All trial patients relapsed after autologous stem cell transplantation. The study isolated CD8+ T cells from thawed PBMCs by magnetic negative selection. The chain couples TRBV15 to TRBJ2-1, with 9 bases fitting TRBD2. This clonotype originated in a human donor with classical Hodgkin lymphoma. This specimen was CD8+ T cells from blood, taken before the fourth cycle of nivolumab. The CDR3 nucleotides are TGTGCCACCAGCAGACTAGCGGGGCCCTACAATGAGCAGTTCTTC. Protein: CATSRLAGPYNEQFF.